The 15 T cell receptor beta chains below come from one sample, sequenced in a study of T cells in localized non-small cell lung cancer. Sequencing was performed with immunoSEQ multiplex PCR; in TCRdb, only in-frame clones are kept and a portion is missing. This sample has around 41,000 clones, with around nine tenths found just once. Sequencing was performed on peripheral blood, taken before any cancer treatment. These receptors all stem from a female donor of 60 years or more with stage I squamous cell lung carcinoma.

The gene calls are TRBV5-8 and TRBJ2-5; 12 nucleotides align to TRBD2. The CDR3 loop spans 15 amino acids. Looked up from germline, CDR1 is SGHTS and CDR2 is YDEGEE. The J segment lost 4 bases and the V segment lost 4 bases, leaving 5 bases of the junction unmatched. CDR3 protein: CASSLGLAGPETQYF. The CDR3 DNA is TGTGCCAGCAGCCTCGGACTAGCGGGACCAGAGACCCAGTACTTC. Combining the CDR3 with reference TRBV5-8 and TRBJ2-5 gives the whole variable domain EAGVTQSPTHLIKTRGQQATLRCSPISGHTSVYWYQQALGLGLQFLLWYDEGEERNRGNFPPRFSGRQFPNYSSELNVNALELEDSALYLCASSLGLAGPETQYFGPGTRLLVL.

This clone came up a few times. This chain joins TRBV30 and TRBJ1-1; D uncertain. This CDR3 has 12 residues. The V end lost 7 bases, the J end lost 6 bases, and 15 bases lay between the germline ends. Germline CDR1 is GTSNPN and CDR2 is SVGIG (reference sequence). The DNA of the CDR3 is TGTGCCTCTTCCCCTAGATTCGCTGAAGCTTTCTTT. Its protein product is CASSPRFAEAFF.

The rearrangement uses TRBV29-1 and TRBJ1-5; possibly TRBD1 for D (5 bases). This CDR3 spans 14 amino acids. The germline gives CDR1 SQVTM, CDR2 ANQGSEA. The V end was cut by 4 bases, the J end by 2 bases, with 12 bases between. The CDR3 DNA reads TGCAGCGTTGGGGGCGCGCTGGGCAATCAGCCCCAGCATTTT. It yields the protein CSVGGALGNQPQHF.

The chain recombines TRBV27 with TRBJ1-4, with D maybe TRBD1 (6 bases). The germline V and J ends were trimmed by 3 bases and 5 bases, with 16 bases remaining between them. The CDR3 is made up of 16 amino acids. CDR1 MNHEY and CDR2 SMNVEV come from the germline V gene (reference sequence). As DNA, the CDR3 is TGTGCCAGCAGTTTGTCCCAGGGGCTCCCCAATGAAAAACTGTTTTTT. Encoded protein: CASSLSQGLPNEKLFF. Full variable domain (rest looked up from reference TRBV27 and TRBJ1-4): EAQVTQNPRYLITVTGKKLTVTCSQNMNHEYMSWYRQDPGLGLRQIYYSMNVEVTDKGDVPEGYKVSRKEKRNFPLILESPSPNQTSLYFCASSLSQGLPNEKLFFGSGTQLSVL.

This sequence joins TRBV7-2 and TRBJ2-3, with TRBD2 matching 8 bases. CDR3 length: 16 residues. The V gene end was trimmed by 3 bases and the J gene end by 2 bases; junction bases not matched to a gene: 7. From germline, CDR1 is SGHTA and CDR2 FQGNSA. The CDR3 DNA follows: TGTGCCAGCAGCTTCCCGTTAGCGGGACACACAGATACGCAGTATTTT. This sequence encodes CASSFPLAGHTDTQYF.

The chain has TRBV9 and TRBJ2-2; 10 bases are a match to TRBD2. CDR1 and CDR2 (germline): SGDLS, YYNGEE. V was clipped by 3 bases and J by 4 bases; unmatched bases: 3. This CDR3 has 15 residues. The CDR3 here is CASSGTSGLTGELFF. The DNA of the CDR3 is TGTGCCAGCAGCGGGACTAGCGGCCTCACCGGGGAGCTGTTTTTT.

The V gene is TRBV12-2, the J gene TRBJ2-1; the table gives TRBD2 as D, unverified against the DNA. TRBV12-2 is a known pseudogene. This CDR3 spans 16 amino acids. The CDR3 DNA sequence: TGTGCAAGTCGCTTTAGCGGGAGGGCCACGGACAATGAGCAGTTCTTC. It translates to CASRFSGRATDNEQFF.

The DNA of the CDR3 is TGTGCCAGCAGTGCCCGGACAGGGAGGACCTACGAGCAGTACTTC. Its translation is CASSARTGRTYEQYF. This sequence joins TRBV25-1 and TRBJ2-7; 8 positions match TRBD1. Unmatched junction bases numbered 7, after V lost 4 bases and J lost 2 bases. CDR1 and CDR2 from the germline V gene are MGHDK and SYGVNS. CDR3 length equals 15 residues.

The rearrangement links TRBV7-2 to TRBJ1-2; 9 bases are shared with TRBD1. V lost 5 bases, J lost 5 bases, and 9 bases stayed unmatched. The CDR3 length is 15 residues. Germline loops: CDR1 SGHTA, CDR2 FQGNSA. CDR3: CASSLGTGLRYGYTF. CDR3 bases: TGTGCCAGCAGCCTAGGGACAGGGCTGAGGTATGGCTACACCTTC.

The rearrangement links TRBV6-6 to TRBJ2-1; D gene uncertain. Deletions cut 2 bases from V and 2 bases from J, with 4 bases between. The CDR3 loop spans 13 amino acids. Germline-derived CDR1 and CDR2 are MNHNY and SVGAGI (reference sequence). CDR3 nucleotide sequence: TGTGCCAGCAGTTACAGCACCTACAATGAGCAGTTCTTC. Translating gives CASSYSTYNEQFF.

In nucleotides, the CDR3 is TGTGCCAGCAGCCCCTTGGGAGGGGAGGATGAGCAGTTCTTC. This translates into CASSPLGGEDEQFF. J is TRBJ2-1 and V is TRBV11-3; TRBD2 matches at 7 bases. There are 14 residues in the CDR3. V shed 5 bases and J 8 bases; nucleotides not matched to a gene: 9. From germline, CDR1 is SGHNT and CDR2 YENEEA.

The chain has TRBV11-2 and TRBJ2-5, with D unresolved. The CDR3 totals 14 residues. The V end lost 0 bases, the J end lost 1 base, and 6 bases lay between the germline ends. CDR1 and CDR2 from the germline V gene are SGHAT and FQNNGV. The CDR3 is CASSLDNIQETQYF. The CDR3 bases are TGTGCCAGCAGCTTAGACAACATCCAAGAGACCCAGTACTTC.

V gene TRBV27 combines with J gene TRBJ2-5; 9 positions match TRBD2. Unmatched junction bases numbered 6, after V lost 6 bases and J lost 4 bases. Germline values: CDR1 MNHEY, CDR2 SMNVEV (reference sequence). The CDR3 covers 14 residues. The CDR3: CASSYSGRRETQYF. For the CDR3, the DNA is TGTGCCAGCAGCTATAGCGGGAGAAGAGAGACCCAGTACTTC.

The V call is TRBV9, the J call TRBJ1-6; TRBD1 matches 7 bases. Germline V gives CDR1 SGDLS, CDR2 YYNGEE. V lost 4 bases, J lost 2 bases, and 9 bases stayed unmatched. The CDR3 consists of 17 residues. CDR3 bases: TGTGCCAGCAGCCCTATCGACAGGGCGGCCTATAATTCACCCCTCCACTTT. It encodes CASSPIDRAAYNSPLHF.

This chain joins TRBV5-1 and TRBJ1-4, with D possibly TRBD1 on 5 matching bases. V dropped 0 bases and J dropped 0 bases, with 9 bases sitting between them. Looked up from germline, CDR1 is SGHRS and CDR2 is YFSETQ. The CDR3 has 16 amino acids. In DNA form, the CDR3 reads TGCGCCAGCAGCTTGGAGGGGACTACAACTAATGAAAAACTGTTTTTT. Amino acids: CASSLEGTTTNEKLFF.